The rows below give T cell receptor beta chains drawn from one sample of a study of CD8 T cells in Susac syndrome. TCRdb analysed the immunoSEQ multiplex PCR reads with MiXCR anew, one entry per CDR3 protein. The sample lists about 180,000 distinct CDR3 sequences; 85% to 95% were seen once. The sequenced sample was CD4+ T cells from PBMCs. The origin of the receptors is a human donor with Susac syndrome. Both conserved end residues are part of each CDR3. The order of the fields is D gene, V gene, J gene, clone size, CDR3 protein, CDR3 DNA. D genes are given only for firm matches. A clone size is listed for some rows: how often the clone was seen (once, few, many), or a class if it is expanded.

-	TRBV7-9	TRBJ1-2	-	CASSLDGHLYGYTF	TGTGCCAGCAGCTTAGACGGACACCTCTATGGCTACACCTTC
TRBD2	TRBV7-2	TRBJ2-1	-	CASSIRLAGAGEQFF	TGTGCCAGCAGCATCAGACTAGCGGGGGCGGGGGAGCAGTTCTTC
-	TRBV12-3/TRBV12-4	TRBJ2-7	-	CASSFSDWSSEQYF	TGTGCCAGCAGTTTCTCGGACTGGTCGTCCGAGCAGTACTTC
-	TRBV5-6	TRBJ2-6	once	CASSLGQFPSGANVLTF	TGTGCCAGCAGCTTAGGACAGTTCCCCTCTGGGGCCAACGTCCTGACTTTC
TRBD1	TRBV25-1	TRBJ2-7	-	CASSDYARTGNEQYF	TGTGCCAGCAGTGATTACGCTCGGACAGGGAACGAGCAGTACTTC
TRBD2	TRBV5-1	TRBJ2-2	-	CASSTPGLSFAGELFF	TGCGCCAGCAGCACACCGGGACTATCATTTGCCGGGGAGCTGTTTTTT
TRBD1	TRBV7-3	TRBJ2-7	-	CASSQGAVYEQYF	TGTGCCAGCTCCCAGGGGGCTGTCTACGAGCAGTACTTC
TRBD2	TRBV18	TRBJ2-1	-	CASSPAGGDNEQFF	TGTGCCAGCTCACCCGCGGGGGGCGACAATGAGCAGTTCTTC
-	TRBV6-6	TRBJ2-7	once	CASSPGTNYYYEQYF	TGTGCCAGCAGTCCCGGGACAAATTATTACTACGAGCAGTACTTC
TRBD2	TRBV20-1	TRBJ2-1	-	CSADERGGLYNEQFF	TGCAGTGCTGATGAACGGGGGGGCTTATACAATGAGCAGTTCTTC
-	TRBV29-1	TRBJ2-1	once	CSVESDTYNEQFF	TGCAGCGTTGAGTCCGATACCTACAATGAGCAGTTCTTC
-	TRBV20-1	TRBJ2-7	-	CSATRNSGGAYEQYF	TGCAGTGCTACCAGAAATAGTGGAGGAGCCTACGAGCAGTACTTC
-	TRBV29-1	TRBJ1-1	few	CSVDRDDTEAFF	TGCAGCGTTGACAGGGACGACACTGAAGCTTTCTTT
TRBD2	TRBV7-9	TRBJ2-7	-	CASSSMSGAVYEQYF	TGTGCCAGCAGCTCCATGAGCGGGGCCGTCTACGAGCAGTACTTC
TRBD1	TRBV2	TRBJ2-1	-	CASSDQGARDEQFF	TGTGCCAGCAGTGACCAGGGGGCGAGGGACGAGCAGTTCTTC
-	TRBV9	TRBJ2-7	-	CASSAHGTQDYEQYF	TGTGCCAGCAGCGCCCACGGGACACAAGACTACGAGCAGTACTTC
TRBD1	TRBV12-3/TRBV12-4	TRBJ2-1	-	CASSLGQRSYNEQFF	TGTGCCAGCAGTCTGGGACAGAGGTCCTACAATGAGCAGTTCTTC
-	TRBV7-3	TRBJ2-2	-	CASSKKSDTGELFF	TGTGCCAGCAGCAAGAAGTCGGACACCGGGGAGCTGTTTTTT
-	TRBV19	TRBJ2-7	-	CASSMGSGLYEQYF	TGTGCCAGTAGTATGGGTTCGGGGCTCTACGAGCAGTACTTC
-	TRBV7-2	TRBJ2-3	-	CASSLLMGDTQYF	TGTGCCAGCAGCTTACTAATGGGGGATACGCAGTATTTT
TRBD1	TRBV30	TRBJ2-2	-	CAWRGTGNTGELFF	TGTGCCTGGAGGGGGACAGGGAACACCGGGGAGCTGTTTTTT
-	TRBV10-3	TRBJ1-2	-	CAITKDSTNYGYTF	TGTGCCATCACCAAGGACAGCACTAACTATGGCTACACCTTC
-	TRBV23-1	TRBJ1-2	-	CASSPDIANYGYTF	TGCGCCAGCAGCCCGGACATTGCTAACTATGGCTACACCTTC
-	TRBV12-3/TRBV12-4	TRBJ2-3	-	CASSSFGSHPDTQYF	TGTGCCAGCAGTTCTTTCGGGAGTCACCCAGATACGCAGTATTTT
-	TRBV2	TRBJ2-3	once	CASSENTGTTDTQYF	TGTGCCAGCAGTGAAAATACAGGGACAACAGATACGCAGTATTTT
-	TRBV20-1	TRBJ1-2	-	CSARDRGSSYGYTF	TGCAGTGCTAGAGATCGGGGCAGCTCTTATGGCTACACCTTC
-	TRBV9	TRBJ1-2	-	CASSAGTRYTF	TGTGCCAGCAGCGCCGGGACGCGGTACACCTTC
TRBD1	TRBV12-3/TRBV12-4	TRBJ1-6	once	CASGGTGFLSPLHF	TGTGCCAGCGGTGGGACAGGGTTTTTATCACCCCTCCACTTT
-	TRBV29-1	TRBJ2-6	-	CSVGKQGSSGANVLTF	TGCAGCGTTGGTAAGCAGGGTAGCTCTGGGGCCAACGTCCTGACTTTC
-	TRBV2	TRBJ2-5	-	CATSSYQETQYF	TGTGCCACCTCCTCGTACCAAGAGACCCAGTACTTC
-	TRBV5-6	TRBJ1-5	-	CASHSSGSNQPQHF	TGTGCCAGCCATTCGTCGGGTAGCAATCAGCCCCAGCATTTT
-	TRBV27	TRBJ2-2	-	CASSLLGGTGELFF	TGTGCCAGCAGTTTACTAGGGGGCACCGGGGAGCTGTTTTTT
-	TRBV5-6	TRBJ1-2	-	CASSLYRASNYGYTF	TGTGCCAGCAGCTTATACAGGGCCTCTAACTATGGCTACACCTTC
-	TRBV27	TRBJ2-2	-	CASTIGRGRSGELFF	TGTGCCAGCACCATCGGTCGTGGGCGGTCCGGGGAGCTGTTTTTT
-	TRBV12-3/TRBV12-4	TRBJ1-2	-	CASSLHGRGGGYTF	TGTGCCAGCAGTTTACATGGCAGGGGTGGTGGCTACACCTTC
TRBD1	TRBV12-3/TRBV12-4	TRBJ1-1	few	CASNRQGFTEAFF	TGTGCCAGCAACCGACAGGGCTTCACTGAAGCTTTCTTT
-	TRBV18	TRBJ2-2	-	CASSPPGSNTGELFF	TGTGCCAGCTCACCACCGGGGAGTAACACCGGGGAGCTGTTTTTT
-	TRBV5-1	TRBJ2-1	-	CASSMRGDSYNEQFF	TGCGCCAGCAGCATGAGGGGGGACTCCTACAATGAGCAGTTCTTC
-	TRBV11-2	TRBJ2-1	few	CASSLLTASSYNEQFF	TGTGCCAGCAGCTTACTAACTGCGAGCTCCTACAATGAGCAGTTCTTC
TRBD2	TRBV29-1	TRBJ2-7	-	CSVVVILAGEQYF	TGCAGCGTTGTTGTAATCCTAGCGGGCGAGCAGTACTTC
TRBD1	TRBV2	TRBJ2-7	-	CASSPGQGGHEQYF	TGTGCCAGCAGTCCGGGACAGGGTGGTCACGAGCAGTACTTC
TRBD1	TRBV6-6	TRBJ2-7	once	CASSSQTGNSYEQYF	TGTGCCAGCAGTTCTCAGACAGGGAACTCCTACGAGCAGTACTTC
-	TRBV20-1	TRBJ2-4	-	CSARSRAGAKNIQYF	TGCAGTGCTAGGTCACGAGCGGGAGCCAAAAACATTCAGTACTTC
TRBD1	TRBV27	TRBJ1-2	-	CASSWAYRGVRGYTF	TGTGCCAGCAGTTGGGCTTACAGGGGGGTCAGGGGCTACACCTTC
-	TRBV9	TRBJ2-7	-	CASSPHESGIYEQYF	TGTGCCAGCAGCCCCCACGAATCTGGAATCTACGAGCAGTACTTC
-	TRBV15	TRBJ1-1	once	CATSREDKLNTEAFF	TGTGCCACCAGCAGAGAGGACAAACTGAACACTGAAGCTTTCTTT
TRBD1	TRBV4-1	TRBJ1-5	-	CASSPGQGHGQPQHF	TGCGCCAGCAGCCCAGGACAGGGGCATGGACAGCCCCAGCATTTT
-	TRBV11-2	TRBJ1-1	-	CASSFMGNTEAFF	TGTGCCAGCAGCTTCATGGGGAACACTGAAGCTTTCTTT
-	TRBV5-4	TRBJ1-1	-	CASSLTTQNTEAFF	TGTGCCAGCAGCTTGACGACACAGAACACTGAAGCTTTCTTT
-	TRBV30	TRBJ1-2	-	CAWSEGNGYTF	TGTGCCTGGAGTGAGGGGAACGGCTACACCTTC
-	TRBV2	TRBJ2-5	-	CASRDETQYF	TGTGCCAGCAGGGACGAGACCCAGTACTTC
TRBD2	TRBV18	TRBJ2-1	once	CASKPGLAGALGQFF	TGTGCCAGCAAACCGGGACTAGCGGGGGCTTTGGGGCAGTTCTTC
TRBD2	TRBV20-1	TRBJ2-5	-	CSAQLAPQETQYF	TGCAGTGCCCAACTAGCGCCCCAAGAGACCCAGTACTTC
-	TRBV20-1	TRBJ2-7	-	CSARDRTLGSYEQYF	TGCAGTGCTAGAGATCGGACACTTGGATCCTACGAGCAGTACTTC
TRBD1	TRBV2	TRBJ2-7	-	CASSAGTGGREQYF	TGTGCCAGCAGCGCTGGGACAGGGGGGAGAGAGCAGTACTTC
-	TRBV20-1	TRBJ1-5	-	CSVAGWQDNQPQHF	TGCAGTGTCGCCGGTTGGCAAGACAATCAGCCCCAGCATTTT
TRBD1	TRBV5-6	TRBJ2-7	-	CASSFQGQGAYEQYF	TGTGCCAGCAGCTTCCAGGGACAGGGGGCCTACGAGCAGTACTTC